This T cell receptor beta chain was retrieved from a study of blood T cell repertoires in COVID-19. As for the study in general: COVID-19 samples, acute and convalescent, were from the United States, Italy and Spain.

Residents of about two dozen US areas, aged roughly 18 to 89 years, made up the participants. Participants had their cohort set by participant-reported clinical history. A COVID-19 case had been met by exposed participants during the 2 weeks before study entry. Germline V gene data show CDR1 as SGHRS and CDR2 as YFSETQ. J lost 4 bases, V lost 0 bases, and 13 bases had no gene match. The CDR3 loop spans 18 amino acids. Here immunoSEQ multiplex PCR was the method, and the copy in TCRdb shows in-frame clones only, minus some. This sample has 250,000 to 350,000 clones; under 90% occur once, and the top ten carry approximately 2.9%.

This chain uses TRBV5-1 with TRBJ2-3; the match to TRBD1 covers 8 bases. This sequence originates from a woman in her 50s who had been exposed to COVID-19. Sequencing input: PBMCs or T cells enriched from blood (not recorded which). The DNA for the CDR3 is TGCGCCAGCAGCTTGGCCCTCAGGGGGCAGATCGTGTCAGATACGCAGTATTTT. Amino acids: CASSLALRGQIVSDTQYF.